This TCR beta chain was captured in a study of T cell repertoires in cytomegalovirus infection. In the study overall: HLA-C-restricted CMV epitopes, recently identified, and well-studied HLA-B-restricted ones were used by the study. Evidence of both CMV infection and a matching HLA type came from public TCR beta signatures.

Using its own MiXCR run on the reads, TCRdb lists one record per CDR3 protein. The sample shows roughly 69,000 distinct CDR3 sequences, around 20% of them seen only once. CDR3 length: 16 residues. V lost 0 bases and J lost 1, with 11 bases in between. Germline assignment: CDR1 LNHNV and CDR2 YYDKDF (reference sequence). Points on this clonotype: Its antigen is unidentified.

Findings and limits, study-wide: Pooled public TCR beta family frequency picked out CMV carriers with the relevant HLA.

This rearrangement joins TRBV15 to TRBJ2-3; D is perhaps TRBD2 (6 bases). The sequencing here drew on CD8+ T cells from cultured PBMCs, taken from culture after CMV antigen stimulation. This receptor was obtained from a human donor in good health (CMV status not recorded). Some clones in this sample may be carry-over from other donors' samples. Written as DNA, the CDR3 is TGTGCCACCAGCAGAGATATGGGACTCGGCACAGATACGCAGTATTTT. This sequence encodes CATSRDMGLGTDTQYF. The full variable domain, with the rest looked up from reference TRBV15 and TRBJ2-3, is DAMVIQNPRYQVTQFGKPVTLSCSQTLNHNVMYWYQQKSSQAPKLLFHYYDKDFNNEADTPDNFQSRRPNTSFCFLDIRSPGLGDTAMYLCATSRDMGLGTDTQYFGPGTRLTVL.